These 21 T cell receptor beta chains were all obtained from the same sample, sequenced in a study of cytomegalovirus exposure and HLA in healthy donors. Primers: 60 Vbeta forward and 13 Jbeta reverse. The method was immunoSEQ multiplex PCR; TCRdb's version includes in-frame clones alone and lacks a portion of them. This table holds 140,000 to 150,000 clones, about three quarters found once. The specimen sequenced was PBMCs. These receptor sequences come from a man aged 40-49 years in good health and CMV-seropositive.

V usage is TRBV28 and J usage is TRBJ2-7; 7 bases line up with TRBD1. The CDR3 contains 15 residues. The J segment lost 0 bases and the V segment lost 8 bases, leaving 10 bases of the junction unmatched. The germline V gene encodes CDR1 MDHEN and CDR2 SYDVKM. The CDR3 DNA is TGTGCCAGCGTATATCCGGGACAGAGCTCCTACGAGCAGTACTTC. The encoded protein is CASVYPGQSSYEQYF.

In DNA, the CDR3 is TGTGCCAGTATGAAGTCGGCTTCCGAGAGGGCACCCCAGCATTTT. Translated, it gives CASMKSASERAPQHF. The rearrangement joins TRBV19 to TRBJ1-5; D ambiguous. The CDR3 has 15 residues. Trimming shortened V by 7 bases and J by 10 bases, and 23 bases separated the two germline ends. Germline-derived CDR1 and CDR2 are LNHDA and SQIVND (reference sequence).

The CDR3 coding sequence is TGCGCCAGCAGCCAAGAAAGGGGGCTGGGGGGCTACACCTTC. Protein: CASSQERGLGGYTF. V is TRBV4-3 and J is TRBJ1-2; the match to TRBD1 covers 7 bases. From germline, CDR1 is LGHNA and CDR2 YSLEER. V gave up 0 bases and J gave up 8 bases; unmatched junction bases: 6. This CDR3 contains 14 residues.

The chain uses TRBV6-4 and TRBJ1-2, with D perhaps TRBD1 (6 bases). Trimming took off 6 bases at V and 8 bases at J, with 10 bases between the two ends. This CDR3 contains 11 residues. Germline CDR1 reads MRHNA; CDR2 reads SNTAGT. CDR3 region: CASSYREGYTF. The CDR3 DNA follows: TGTGCCAGCAGCTACAGGGAGGGCTACACCTTC.

The rearrangement joins TRBV11-2 to TRBJ1-1; D gene unclear. The germline V and J ends were trimmed by 3 bases and 4 bases, with 9 bases remaining between them. Germline V gene lookup returns CDR1 SGHAT and CDR2 FQNNGV. The CDR3 consists of 13 residues. The CDR3: CASSLGRPTEAFF. In DNA, the CDR3 is TGTGCCAGCAGCTTGGGCAGGCCCACTGAAGCTTTCTTT. The full variable domain, with the rest looked up from reference TRBV11-2 and TRBJ1-1, is EAGVAQSPRYKIIEKRQSVAFWCNPISGHATLYWYQQILGQGPKLLIQFQNNGVVDDSQLPKDRFSAERLKGVDSTLKIQPAKLEDSAVYLCASSLGRPTEAFFGQGTRLTVV.

This sequence joins TRBV5-6 and TRBJ2-7; 7 bases line up with TRBD2. The V gene's germline CDR1 is SGHDT and CDR2 YYEEEE. V gave up 1 base and J gave up 5 bases; unmatched junction bases: 6. The CDR3 covers 14 residues. In nucleotides, the CDR3 is TGTGCCAGCAGCTTGACGGGACTACCCCACGAGCAGTACTTC. Amino acids: CASSLTGLPHEQYF.

The rearrangement joins TRBV19 to TRBJ2-7, with TRBD1 as a possible D gene (6 bases). Germline V gene data show CDR1 as LNHDA and CDR2 as SQIVND (reference sequence). This CDR3 has 14 residues. Trimming removed 11 bases from V and 2 bases from J, with 19 bases in between. In DNA, the CDR3 is TGTGCCCCCCAGTACGGACAGCTCGCCTACGAGCAGTACTTC. Protein: CAPQYGQLAYEQYF.

The chain combines TRBV11-3 with TRBJ2-1, with unresolved D. The length of the CDR3 is 14 residues. Trimming shortened V by 5 bases and J by 7 bases, and 15 bases separated the two germline ends. Germline values: CDR1 SGHNT, CDR2 YENEEA. CDR3 sequence: CASSPLRNSNEQFF. The DNA of the CDR3 is TGTGCCAGCAGCCCCCTGCGGAATTCGAATGAGCAGTTCTTC.

Details on this clone: This sample includes further DNA sequences coding for the same CDR3. This rearrangement joins TRBV4-2 to TRBJ2-1, with 13 bases matching TRBD2. V shed 1 base, J shed 7 bases, and the junction held 1 base outside the gene matches. CDR1 is LGHNA, CDR2 YNFKEQ, per germline. This CDR3 is built from 15 residues. The CDR3 sequence: CASSQGTSGSNEQFF. CDR3 nucleotides: TGTGCCAGCAGCCAAGGGACTAGCGGGAGTAATGAGCAGTTCTTC.

The chain has TRBV5-1 and TRBJ2-7, with TRBD2 identical over 10 bases. The CDR3 is 13 amino acids. Germline values: CDR1 SGHRS, CDR2 YFSETQ. V lost 7 bases to trimming and J lost 7 bases; unmatched junction nucleotides: 8. CDR3 bases: TGCGCCAGCGCGCTAGCGGGAGAAGGGGAGCAGTACTTC. This encodes CASALAGEGEQYF.

This clone was detected once. V and J are TRBV7-2 and TRBJ2-1; 7 bases fit TRBD1. The CDR3 is 12 residues long. V shed 5 bases, J shed 8 bases, and the junction held 3 bases outside the gene matches. The germline V gene has CDR1 SGHTA and CDR2 FQGNSA. This CDR3 is CASSTTGYEQFF. In nucleotides, the CDR3 is TGTGCCAGCAGCACGACAGGGTATGAGCAGTTCTTC. Using reference TRBV7-2 and TRBJ2-1 for the parts outside the CDR3, the full variable domain is GAGVSQSPSNKVTEKGKDVELRCDPISGHTALYWYRQSLGQGLEFLIYFQGNSAPDKSGLPSDRFSAERTGGSVSTLTIQRTQQEDSAVYLCASSTTGYEQFFGPGTRLTVL.

This clone was detected a few times. The chain employs TRBV4-2 and TRBJ1-2, with 7 bases that match TRBD1. Germline values: CDR1 LGHNA, CDR2 YNFKEQ. CDR3 length: 14 amino acids. V was pared by 0 bases and J by 7 bases, with 5 bases of the junction left unmatched. The chain's CDR3 is CASSQETGDGGYTF. In nucleotides, the CDR3 is TGTGCCAGCAGCCAAGAAACAGGGGATGGTGGCTACACCTTC.

This clone was detected once. V is TRBV5-6 and J is TRBJ2-5, with D hard to call. This CDR3 contains 12 residues. V shed 3 bases and J shed 5 bases, with 8 bases lying between them. The germline V gene has CDR1 SGHDT and CDR2 YYEEEE. CDR3 amino acids: CASSSGAETQYF. The CDR3 region has the DNA TGTGCCAGCAGCTCAGGCGCCGAGACCCAGTACTTC.

The rearrangement links TRBV7-8 to TRBJ2-2, with D unclear. The CDR3 has 18 residues. Germline V CDR1 and CDR2: SGHVS, FQNEAQ. Trimming removed 5 bases at V and 0 bases at J, with 19 bases between. The CDR3 sequence: CASSPYLGRPPNTGELFF. The CDR3 DNA sequence: TGTGCCAGCAGCCCGTACCTCGGCAGGCCCCCGAACACCGGGGAGCTGTTTTTT.

The chain is built from TRBV13 and TRBJ2-5; 8 bases are shared with TRBD1. The CDR3 runs to 16 residues. J was trimmed by 5 bases and V by 3 bases; bases with no gene match: 11. Germline-derived CDR1 and CDR2 are PRHDT and FYEKMQ (reference sequence). For the CDR3, the DNA is TGTGCCAGCAGCTTCGACAGGGGAATGGGGAAGGAGACCCAGTACTTC. It is translated as CASSFDRGMGKETQYF.

The V and J genes are TRBV28 and TRBJ2-7; D remains ambiguous. Per the germline V gene, CDR1 is MDHEN and CDR2 is SYDVKM. Trimming stripped 6 bases from V and 7 bases from J, with 10 bases between. The CDR3 sequence is 11 residues long. CDR3 residues: CASSPPQEQYF. CDR3 bases: TGTGCCAGCAGCCCCCCCCAGGAGCAGTACTTC.

The J gene is TRBJ1-5, the V gene TRBV25-1; no definite D call. Germline values: CDR1 MGHDK, CDR2 SYGVNS. CDR3 length: 16 amino acids. Trimming removed 6 bases from V and 6 bases from J, with 21 bases in between. This CDR3 reads CASSALTSRGSQPQHF. DNA for the CDR3: TGTGCCAGCAGCGCCCTCACTTCCCGGGGTAGTCAGCCCCAGCATTTT.

The chain combines TRBV10-1 with TRBJ2-7; 10 bases fit TRBD2. The CDR3 sequence is 16 residues long. Trimming took 2 bases from V and 3 from J; bases not matched to a gene: 7. Looked up from germline, CDR1 is WNHNN and CDR2 is SYGVQD (reference sequence). CDR3 nucleotides: TGCGCCAGCAGTGAGCAGCAAACTAGCGGGATCTACGAGCAGTACTTC. Translation: CASSEQQTSGIYEQYF.

The genes are TRBV28 and TRBJ1-5, with 7 bases that match TRBD1. Trimming removed 3 bases from V and 0 bases from J; junction bases left unmatched: 2. CDR1 is MDHEN, CDR2 SYDVKM, per germline. The length of the CDR3 is 15 residues. CDR3 nucleotides: TGTGCCAGCAGTTTCGGGACAGATAGCAATCAGCCCCAGCATTTT. Its protein product is CASSFGTDSNQPQHF.

This clone was counted a few times. The rearrangement uses TRBV10-3 and TRBJ2-1; D is ambiguous. V lost 2 bases, J lost 7 bases, and 9 bases lay in between. The CDR3 is 13 residues long. Germline V gene data show CDR1 as ENHRY and CDR2 as SYGVKD. CDR3 sequence reads: CAISEMTVNEQFF. CDR3 DNA: TGTGCCATCAGTGAGATGACTGTTAATGAGCAGTTCTTC.

V is TRBV11-3 and J is TRBJ2-1; possible D gene TRBD1, 7 bases. Trimming removed 3 bases from V and 10 bases from J, with 10 bases in between. The germline gives CDR1 SGHNT, CDR2 YENEEA. This CDR3 has 12 amino acids. In DNA, the CDR3 is TGTGCCAGCAGCTTCCAGGGGGGAGAGCAGTTCTTC. Encoded protein: CASSFQGGEQFF. Looking up the rest from reference TRBV11-3 and TRBJ2-1 gives the full variable domain: EAGVVQSPRYKIIEKKQPVAFWCNPISGHNTLYWYLQNLGQGPELLIRYENEEAVDDSQLPKDRFSAERLKGVDSTLKIQPAELGDSAVYLCASSFQGGEQFFGPGTRLTVL.